One and the same sample provided the 24 T cell receptor beta chains below, sequenced in a study of shared clonotypes between healthy human individuals. Positive CCR7 selection of CD45RO-negative cells yielded the naive CD8 cells, and terminally differentiated effector memory CD45RA+ cells were excluded. Libraries were prepared by immunoSEQ multiplex PCR; TCRdb keeps only in-frame clonotypes and omits some of them. In the table there are roughly 2.1 million clones, about 92% of which are singletons. The sequenced sample was naive CD8+ T cells from PBMCs. Receptor source: a man aged 18-30 years in good health. Some clones in this sample may be carry-over from other donors' samples.

The chain is built from TRBV15 and TRBJ1-2, with 7 bases matching TRBD1. Germline CDR1 and CDR2: LNHNV and YYDKDF (reference sequence). The trim removed 0 bases at V and 6 bases at J, leaving 13 bases unmatched. The CDR3 contains 17 residues. The CDR3 nucleotides are TGTGCCACCAGCAGAGAGGCTAGACAGGGTTATGGGAATGGCTACACCTTC. Encoded protein: CATSREARQGYGNGYTF.

V is TRBV6-5 and J is TRBJ1-1, with 8 bases that match TRBD1. Germline loops: CDR1 MNHEY, CDR2 SVGAGI. This CDR3 has 15 residues. V lost 1 base, J lost 3 bases, and 4 bases stayed unmatched. CDR3: CASSYYGQGDTEAFF. CDR3 DNA sequence: TGTGCCAGCAGTTACTACGGACAGGGAGACACTGAAGCTTTCTTT.

This clone occurred a few times. This chain links TRBV28 with TRBJ1-1, with D possibly TRBD1 on 6 matching bases. Per the germline V gene, CDR1 is MDHEN and CDR2 is SYDVKM. V was shortened by 5 bases and J by 6 bases, with 16 bases between the two germline ends. The CDR3 length is 14 residues. The CDR3 region has the DNA TGTGCCAGCAGTACGAACAGGGAAACACCTGAAGCTTTCTTT. It specifies CASSTNRETPEAFF.

This sequence joins TRBV6-5 and TRBJ2-7, with D unresolved. CDR1 is MNHEY and CDR2 is SVGAGI in the germline V gene. V was clipped by 0 bases and J by 2 bases, with 14 bases between them. The CDR3 sequence is 16 residues long. The DNA of the CDR3 is TGTGCCAGCAGTTACTCCATCGGCCAAGGGACCTACGAGCAGTACTTC. Translation gives CASSYSIGQGTYEQYF.

The genes are TRBV7-6 and TRBJ1-5; D is uncertain. CDR1 SGHVS and CDR2 FNYEAQ come from the germline V gene. Trimming pared 8 bases from V and 2 bases from J, leaving 22 bases between. The CDR3 contains 17 residues. This chain's CDR3 is CASPLRLLSGRNQPQHF. DNA for the CDR3: TGTGCCAGCCCACTCAGACTCCTAAGTGGTCGCAATCAGCCCCAGCATTTT. The full variable domain, its missing parts supplied by reference TRBV7-6 and TRBJ1-5, is GAGVSQSPRYKVTKRGQDVALRCDPISGHVSLYWYRQALGQGPEFLTYFNYEAQQDKSGLPNDRFSAERPEGSISTLTIQRTEQRDSAMYRCASPLRLLSGRNQPQHFGDGTRLSIL.

This clone has a single count. The J gene is TRBJ1-2, the V gene TRBV19; no definite D call. Trimming took off 3 bases at V and 1 base at J, with 9 bases between the two ends. Germline V gives CDR1 LNHDA, CDR2 SQIVND (reference sequence). This CDR3 spans 14 amino acids. This CDR3 is CASSIGLFNYGYTF. CDR3 sequence (DNA): TGTGCCAGTAGTATCGGGTTGTTTAACTATGGCTACACCTTC.

The chain employs TRBV7-9 and TRBJ2-1, with 12 positions matching TRBD2. Germline V gene lookup returns CDR1 SEHNR and CDR2 FQNEAQ (reference sequence). The CDR3 is made up of 18 amino acids. V lost 4 bases and J lost 4; bases outside the gene matches: 11. The CDR3 DNA sequence: TGTGCCAGCAGCTCCGATAGGCTAGCGGGAGGGCATTACAATGAGCAGTTCTTC. Protein: CASSSDRLAGGHYNEQFF. The variable domain in full, with the rest retrieved from reference TRBV7-9 and TRBJ2-1, is DTGVSQNPRHKITKRGQNVTFRCDPISEHNRLYWYRQTLGQGPEFLTYFQNEAQLEKSRLLSDRFSAERPKGSFSTLEIQRTEQGDSAMYLCASSSDRLAGGHYNEQFFGPGTRLTVL.

The chain joins TRBV7-9 to TRBJ2-7, with D maybe TRBD1 (6 bases). The CDR3 loop spans 15 amino acids. Germline CDR1 is SEHNR and CDR2 is FQNEAQ (reference sequence). Trimming pared 5 bases from V and 0 bases from J, leaving 14 bases between. The CDR3: CASSHGDTVSYEQYF. In nucleotides, the CDR3 is TGTGCCAGCAGCCACGGGGACACAGTCTCCTACGAGCAGTACTTC.

This chain links TRBV5-6 with TRBJ2-4; 9 nucleotides match TRBD2. The CDR3 has 15 residues. The V segment lost 2 bases and the J segment 7 bases; nucleotides outside the gene matches: 7. Germline V CDR1 and CDR2: SGHDT, YYEEEE. The CDR3 region has the DNA TGTGCCAGCAGCTTCTCTAGCGGGGCGGGGAACATTCAGTACTTC. Its protein is CASSFSSGAGNIQYF.

The chain uses TRBV6-1 and TRBJ2-5; no clear D gene. In germline, CDR1 is MNHNS, CDR2 SASEGT. The V and J ends lost 2 bases and 4 bases respectively, with 8 bases between them. The CDR3 is 13 amino acids. CDR3 DNA sequence: TGTGCCAGCAGTGAAAGCACACTAGAGACCCAGTACTTC. It is translated as CASSESTLETQYF.

V is TRBV27 and J is TRBJ2-5, with 7 bases aligning to TRBD2. The end of the DNA fits TRBJ2-7 better, so the J call may be wrong. Per germline, CDR1 MNHEY and CDR2 SMNVEV (reference sequence). The length of the CDR3 is 14 residues. The CDR3 reads CASSSGAATYEQYF. The CDR3 DNA reads TGTGCCAGCAGTAGCGGGGCAGCTACCTACGAGCAGTACTTC.

The chain combines TRBV6-5 with TRBJ2-2, with D hard to call. CDR1 and CDR2 from the germline V gene are MNHEY and SVGAGI. V was clipped by 0 bases and J by 1 base, with 6 bases between them. CDR3 size: 15 residues. In nucleotides, the CDR3 is TGTGCCAGCAGTTACTCCCCAGGGAACACCGGGGAGCTGTTTTTT. Residues: CASSYSPGNTGELFF.

This chain uses TRBV10-2 with TRBJ2-5; TRBD1 or TRBD2 may be the D gene (6 bases each). The CDR3 spans 14 residues. Trimming cost V 6 bases and J 9 bases, with 20 bases left between them. In germline, CDR1 is WSHSY, CDR2 SAAADI. DNA for the CDR3: TGCGCCAGCAGAGACAGCATAAGGGGGGTGCCCCAGTACTTC. It yields the protein CASRDSIRGVPQYF.

Turning to this clone: This specimen includes other DNA sequences encoding the same CDR3. V and J are TRBV28 and TRBJ2-7; D is unclear. Germline CDR1 MDHEN, CDR2 SYDVKM. The V end was cut by 3 bases, the J end by 2 bases, with 5 bases between. The CDR3 is made up of 12 amino acids. CDR3 in amino acids: CASSFGTYEQYF. The CDR3 coding sequence is TGTGCCAGCAGTTTTGGGACCTACGAGCAGTACTTC.

The gene calls are TRBV5-1 and TRBJ2-7, with TRBD2 identical over 7 bases. There are 15 residues in the CDR3. Germline assignment: CDR1 SGHRS and CDR2 YFSETQ. V was pared by 1 base and J by 7 bases, with 11 bases of the junction left unmatched. CDR3 residues: CASSLWASGRGEQYF. CDR3 bases: TGCGCCAGCAGCTTGTGGGCTAGCGGTAGAGGGGAGCAGTACTTC. Full variable domain (remainder filled in from reference TRBV5-1 and TRBJ2-7): KAGVTQTPRYLIKTRGQQVTLSCSPISGHRSVSWYQQTPGQGLQFLFEYFSETQRNKGNFPGRFSGRQFSNSRSEMNVSTLELGDSALYLCASSLWASGRGEQYFGPGTRLTVT.

This clone was seen a handful of times. CDR3 region: CASSATSGSGEQYF. The CDR3 DNA follows: TGTGCCAGCAGCGCCACTAGCGGGAGTGGCGAGCAGTACTTC. The rearrangement joins TRBV9 to TRBJ2-7; 11 bases agree with TRBD2. The CDR3 has 14 amino acids. Germline V CDR1 and CDR2: SGDLS, YYNGEE. V lost 3 bases to trimming and J lost 6 bases; unmatched junction nucleotides: 5.

The CDR3 DNA is TGTGCCAGCAGTCCCCAGACAGGGGGCTCCTACAATGAGCAGTTCTTC. Encoded protein: CASSPQTGGSYNEQFF. V gene TRBV27 combines with J gene TRBJ2-1; 9 nucleotides agree with TRBD1. Germline V gives CDR1 MNHEY, CDR2 SMNVEV (reference sequence). After removal of 5 bases from V and 0 bases from J, the junction contained 5 bases not matched to a gene. This CDR3 contains 16 residues.

The CDR3 loop is CASSLLGFDEQYF. CDR3 nucleotide sequence: TGTGCCAGCAGTTTGTTGGGTTTCGACGAGCAGTACTTC. J is TRBJ2-7 and V is TRBV27; unclear D gene. CDR1 is MNHEY, CDR2 SMNVEV, per germline (reference sequence). V gave up 3 bases and J gave up 5 bases, with 11 bases separating them. The length of the CDR3 is 13 residues.

The V call is TRBV7-3, the J call TRBJ2-3; D perhaps matches TRBD2 (5 bases). This CDR3 spans 16 amino acids. Trimming removed 3 bases from V and 3 bases from J, with 16 bases in between. Germline V gene sequence: CDR1 SGHTA, CDR2 FQGTGA. The CDR3 here is CASSFRVGVGTDTQYF. DNA for the CDR3: TGTGCCAGCAGCTTCAGAGTCGGGGTGGGGACAGATACGCAGTATTTT.

V usage is TRBV4-1 and J usage is TRBJ2-7; maybe TRBD1 (5 bases). The CDR3 totals 14 residues. The V gene lost 0 bases and the J gene lost 2 bases, with 8 bases spanning the gap. Germline CDR1 reads MGHRA; CDR2 reads YSYEKL. CDR3 bases: TGCGCCAGCAGCCAAGACAGGGTTACCTACGAGCAGTACTTC. It is translated as CASSQDRVTYEQYF.

The chain combines TRBV4-3 with TRBJ1-3; tentatively, D is TRBD1 (6 bases). Trimming left V 0 bases short and J 4 bases short, with 10 bases between. The CDR3 sequence is 15 residues long. Germline V gene lookup returns CDR1 LGHNA and CDR2 YSLEER. The CDR3 DNA sequence: TGCGCCAGCAGCCAAGATCAGGGGTTGGGAAACACCATATATTTT. Protein sequence: CASSQDQGLGNTIYF.

The chain recombines TRBV11-2 with TRBJ1-1, with D hard to call. Trimming stripped 3 bases from V and 3 bases from J, with 8 bases between. Germline-derived CDR1 and CDR2 are SGHAT and FQNNGV. The CDR3 length is 13 residues. CDR3 bases: TGTGCCAGCAGCTTTCAACTAGACACTGAAGCTTTCTTT. Translation gives CASSFQLDTEAFF.

The chain carries TRBV5-4 and TRBJ2-5; TRBD2 aligns across 7 bases. TRBJ2-7 explains the end of the DNA better; the J call may be wrong. There are 14 residues in the CDR3. Germline V gene lookup returns CDR1 SGHNT and CDR2 YYREEE (reference sequence). As DNA, the CDR3 is TGTGCCAGCAGCGCAGCTAGCGGCTCCTACGAGCAGTACTTC. This sequence encodes CASSAASGSYEQYF.

The rearrangement uses TRBV7-6 and TRBJ2-3; D is perhaps TRBD1 or TRBD2 (5 bases each). CDR1 and CDR2 from the germline V gene are SGHVS and FNYEAQ. This CDR3 contains 18 residues. The germline V and J ends were trimmed by 5 bases and 1 base, with 22 bases remaining between them. DNA for the CDR3: TGTGCCAGCAGCCTCATGAGGGGAGCGGCTACTGGCACAGATACGCAGTATTTT. Amino acids: CASSLMRGAATGTDTQYF.